One and the same sample provided the 5 T cell receptor beta chains below, sequenced in a study of long-term antiretroviral therapy in people with HIV. With survey level as its setting, the immunoSEQ assay was v3.0. The protocol was immunoSEQ multiplex PCR, while the TCRdb copy is restricted to in-frame clones and leaves out a portion. The profile shows tens of thousands of clones, about four fifths of them singletons. This specimen was unsorted PBMCs, taken 0.1 years before starting antiretroviral therapy. These receptors all stem from a man aged 35 to 55 with HIV.

This chain uses TRBV2 with TRBJ2-7, with D tentatively TRBD1 (5 bases). The V end was cut by 7 bases, the J end by 2 bases, with 18 bases between. The CDR3 extends over 15 amino acids. Looked up from germline, CDR1 is SNHLY and CDR2 is FYNNEI. The CDR3 DNA reads as TGTGCCAGCAATCTAGACAGACGCACTACCTACGAGCAGTACTTC. Translating gives CASNLDRRTTYEQYF.

The chain joins TRBV19 to TRBJ1-4; 8 bases line up with TRBD1. Germline V lookup: CDR1 LNHDA, CDR2 SQIVND (reference sequence). This CDR3 spans 13 amino acids. The V gene end was trimmed by 8 bases and the J gene end by 8 bases; junction bases not matched to a gene: 7. CDR3 coding DNA: TGTGCCAGTTCGGACAGGGAGGGGGAAAAACTGTTTTTT. Protein: CASSDREGEKLFF.

This clone appeared a single time. The V gene is TRBV2, the J gene TRBJ1-1, with TRBD1 matching 7 bases. Germline values: CDR1 SNHLY, CDR2 FYNNEI. V shed 6 bases and J 4 bases; nucleotides not matched to a gene: 14. There are 16 residues in the CDR3. The chain's CDR3 is CASSRGPQTGSTEAFF. The CDR3 DNA follows: TGTGCCAGCAGCCGCGGACCCCAGACAGGGAGCACTGAAGCTTTCTTT.

This clone has a single count. V usage is TRBV9 and J usage is TRBJ2-7; 7 positions agree with TRBD2. The J segment lost 0 bases and the V segment lost 4 bases, leaving 10 bases of the junction unmatched. The germline CDR1 and CDR2 sequences are SGDLS and YYNGEE. This CDR3 comprises 16 residues. In DNA form, the CDR3 reads TGTGCCAGCAGCCCTTTCGGGGGAGGGCTCTCCTACGAGCAGTACTTC. Translated, it gives CASSPFGGGLSYEQYF.

J is TRBJ1-4 and V is TRBV6-5, with 8 bases fitting TRBD1. V lost 8 bases, J lost 2 bases, and 4 bases stayed unmatched. Germline V gene data show CDR1 as MNHEY and CDR2 as SVGAGI. The CDR3 contains 14 residues. CDR3 DNA sequence: TGTGCCAGCTCCCGGGACAGGACTAATGAAAAACTGTTTTTT. This translates into CASSRDRTNEKLFF.